The next 24 T cell receptor beta chains were all read from a single sample in a study of blood T cell repertoires in COVID-19. Sequencing used immunoSEQ multiplex PCR; TCRdb keeps in-frame clones, though not all of them. Among just over 35,000 clones listed, 87% were seen once. The material sequenced was peripheral blood. The receptors originated from a man aged 55-75 years with acute or convalescent COVID-19.

The chain carries TRBV7-9 and TRBJ2-7; TRBD1 aligns across 7 bases. Germline V lookup: CDR1 SEHNR, CDR2 FQNEAQ (reference sequence). The ends lost 6 bases at V and 3 bases at J; junction bases unmatched: 11. The CDR3 is made up of 15 amino acids. CDR3 in DNA: TGTGCCAGCAGGCCACCGGGACAGTCTTTCTACGAGCAGTACTTC. It is translated as CASRPPGQSFYEQYF.

The chain uses TRBV9 and TRBJ1-1; D call uncertain. Trimming pared 6 bases from V and 4 bases from J, leaving 16 bases between. CDR1 is SGDLS, CDR2 YYNGEE, per germline. The CDR3 covers 14 residues. CDR3 coding DNA: TGTGCCAGCACCTCCTCGTGGGCTACCACTGAAGCTTTCTTT. This gives the protein CASTSSWATTEAFF. Variable domain in full (rest from reference TRBV9 and TRBJ1-1): DSGVTQTPKHLITATGQRVTLRCSPRSGDLSVYWYQQSLDQGLQFLIQYYNGEERAKGNILERFSAQQFPDLHSELNLSSLELGDSALYFCASTSSWATTEAFFGQGTRLTVV.

The chain has TRBV9 and TRBJ1-3; unclear D gene. CDR1 SGDLS and CDR2 YYNGEE come from the germline V gene. The V end was cut by 4 bases, the J end by 7 bases, with 9 bases between. The CDR3 is 12 residues long. CDR3 protein: CASSSQYNTIYF. DNA for the CDR3: TGTGCCAGCAGCTCCCAGTATAACACCATATATTTT.

CDR3 in amino acids: CSVGTGNYGYTF. CDR3 coding DNA: TGCAGCGTAGGGACAGGGAACTATGGCTACACCTTC. The chain uses TRBV29-1 and TRBJ1-2, with 9 nucleotides matching TRBD1. V lost 6 bases, J lost 2 bases, and 1 base stayed unmatched. Germline CDR1 reads SQVTM; CDR2 reads ANQGSEA. CDR3 length: 12 amino acids.

The genes are TRBV28 and TRBJ1-1, with D hard to call. This CDR3 is built from 14 residues. V lost 5 bases, J lost 4 bases, and 14 bases lay in between. The germline V gene encodes CDR1 MDHEN and CDR2 SYDVKM. As DNA, the CDR3 is TGTGCCAGCAGTACACCCTCCCGGGGCACTGAAGCTTTCTTT. Protein sequence: CASSTPSRGTEAFF. The full variable domain, in which reference TRBV28 and TRBJ1-1 provide the parts outside the CDR3, is DVKVTQSSRYLVKRTGEKVFLECVQDMDHENMFWYRQDPGLGLRLIYFSYDVKMKEKGDIPEGYSVSREKKERFSLILESASTNQTSMYLCASSTPSRGTEAFFGQGTRLTVV.

The CDR3 reads CASSPPVISGANVLTF. CDR3 in DNA: TGTGCCAGCAGCCCACCGGTTATCTCTGGGGCCAACGTCCTGACTTTC. V gene TRBV11-3 combines with J gene TRBJ2-6; D is uncertain. V dropped 5 bases and J dropped 0 bases, with 11 bases sitting between them. The V gene's germline CDR1 is SGHNT and CDR2 YENEEA. The CDR3 is 16 amino acids. The entire variable domain, with the rest obtained from reference TRBV11-3 and TRBJ2-6, is as follows: EAGVVQSPRYKIIEKKQPVAFWCNPISGHNTLYWYLQNLGQGPELLIRYENEEAVDDSQLPKDRFSAERLKGVDSTLKIQPAELGDSAVYLCASSPPVISGANVLTFGAGSRLTVL.

This chain uses TRBV6-5 with TRBJ2-3; D is uncertain. Trimming shortened V by 0 bases and J by 4 bases, and 11 bases separated the two germline ends. In germline, CDR1 is MNHEY, CDR2 SVGAGI. The CDR3 contains 15 residues. The chain's CDR3 is CASSYSRGVSDTQYF. The CDR3, as DNA: TGTGCCAGCAGTTACTCCCGAGGAGTGTCAGATACGCAGTATTTT.

This chain links TRBV6-5 with TRBJ2-4, with D possibly TRBD1 on 7 matching bases. The CDR3 has 13 residues. CDR1 and CDR2 (germline): MNHEY, SVGAGI. Trimming shortened V by 10 bases and J by 8 bases, and 18 bases separated the two germline ends. DNA for the CDR3: TGTGCCACCCTTCAGGGGGGCTGGGACATTCAGTACTTC. As protein: CATLQGGWDIQYF.

The chain couples TRBV28 to TRBJ2-1, with 9 nucleotides matching TRBD1. The V segment lost 3 bases and the J segment 5 bases; nucleotides outside the gene matches: 5. Germline V gene sequence: CDR1 MDHEN, CDR2 SYDVKM. The CDR3 is 15 residues long. The CDR3, as DNA: TGTGCCAGCAGTTTCACAGGGGGCGGTCACAATGAGCAGTTCTTC. It is translated as CASSFTGGGHNEQFF.

The chain joins TRBV10-1 to TRBJ1-5; no reliable D call. The CDR3 covers 14 residues. Germline V gene data show CDR1 as WNHNN and CDR2 as SYGVQD (reference sequence). V was shortened by 0 bases and J by 7 bases, with 10 bases between the two germline ends. DNA for the CDR3: TGCGCCAGCAGTGAGTCTGGGCTCGGACAGCCCCAGCATTTT. Translation: CASSESGLGQPQHF.

The J gene is TRBJ2-3, the V gene TRBV5-6, with D possibly being TRBD2 (6 bases). From germline, CDR1 is SGHDT and CDR2 YYEEEE. The CDR3 contains 13 residues. Trimming removed 5 bases from V and 2 bases from J, with 9 bases in between. Written as DNA, the CDR3 is TGTGCCAGCAGTAGCGGACCCACAGATACGCAGTATTTT. The encoded protein is CASSSGPTDTQYF.

This rearrangement joins TRBV18 to TRBJ2-1; 14 positions match TRBD2. V was pared by 3 bases and J by 6 bases, with 4 bases of the junction left unmatched. The V gene's germline CDR1 is KGHSH and CDR2 LQKENI. The CDR3 length is 16 residues. The CDR3 nucleotides read TGTGCCAGCTCACCCCCGGGACTAGCGGGAGTCAATGAGCAGTTCTTC. Encoded protein: CASSPPGLAGVNEQFF.

In DNA, the CDR3 is TGTGCCAGCAGCGTGCAGGGGGCCGGGACTGAAGCTTTCTTT. It codes for CASSVQGAGTEAFF. V and J are TRBV9 and TRBJ1-1, with 8 bases fitting TRBD1. This CDR3 is 14 amino acids long. From germline, CDR1 is SGDLS and CDR2 YYNGEE. The V segment lost 2 bases and the J segment 5 bases; nucleotides outside the gene matches: 5.

The chain couples TRBV7-9 to TRBJ2-2; 9 bases are shared with TRBD1. The CDR3 spans 15 residues. The germline V gene encodes CDR1 SEHNR and CDR2 FQNEAQ (reference sequence). V dropped 4 bases and J dropped 4; count of bases not matched to a gene: 4. DNA for the CDR3: TGTGCCAGCAGCTCCGGGACAGGGATCACCGGGGAGCTGTTTTTT. Protein: CASSSGTGITGELFF.

The chain is built from TRBV30 and TRBJ2-2; D may be TRBD1 (6 bases). Trimming took 5 bases from V and 4 from J, leaving 11 bases between them. This CDR3 spans 13 amino acids. Germline V gene data show CDR1 as GTSNPN and CDR2 as SVGIG (reference sequence). The CDR3 loop reads CAWDQGPTGELFF. CDR3 in DNA: TGTGCCTGGGACCAGGGGCCCACCGGGGAGCTGTTTTTT.

The rearrangement links TRBV5-4 to TRBJ1-6; D may be TRBD1 (5 bases). Per the germline V gene, CDR1 is SGHNT and CDR2 is YYREEE (reference sequence). Between the trimmed V and J ends, which lost 1 base and 7 bases, there was a span of 12 bases. The CDR3 spans 15 residues. The DNA of the CDR3 is TGTGCCAGCAGCTTGAGGCAGGGTGCCAATTCACCCCTCCACTTT. Protein product: CASSLRQGANSPLHF.

The rearrangement uses TRBV19 and TRBJ2-1; tentatively, D is TRBD2 (5 bases). The CDR3 consists of 15 residues. V lost 5 bases to trimming and J lost 0 bases, with 11 bases between them. CDR1 is LNHDA and CDR2 is SQIVND in the germline V gene (reference sequence). Here the CDR3 DNA reads TGTGCCAGTAGTCCAGGACTGTTCTCCTACAATGAGCAGTTCTTC. Residues: CASSPGLFSYNEQFF.

The chain employs TRBV2 and TRBJ2-1; 12 bases map to TRBD2. The CDR3 loop spans 13 amino acids. Per germline, CDR1 SNHLY and CDR2 FYNNEI. With V trimmed by 7 bases and J by 8 bases, 3 bases remained unmatched. CDR3 DNA: TGTGCCAGCAAGGGACTAGCGGGTGATGAGCAGTTCTTC. This translates into CASKGLAGDEQFF.

The J gene is TRBJ2-2, the V gene TRBV7-8, with D possibly TRBD1 on 6 matching bases. The CDR3 contains 15 residues. CDR1 is SGHVS and CDR2 is FQNEAQ in the germline V gene. The V and J ends lost 6 bases and 0 bases respectively, with 11 bases between them. The CDR3 DNA is TGTGCCAGCAGTTTTAACAGGGCGAACACCGGGGAGCTGTTTTTT. Translation gives CASSFNRANTGELFF.

The V gene is TRBV7-9, the J gene TRBJ1-1; D is unclear. Germline CDR1 SEHNR, CDR2 FQNEAQ (reference sequence). V shed 4 bases and J shed 1 base, with 4 bases lying between them. The CDR3 is made up of 12 amino acids. Written as DNA, the CDR3 is TGTGCCAGCAGCTACAGGAACACTGAAGCTTTCTTT. Encoded protein: CASSYRNTEAFF.

The rearrangement joins TRBV15 to TRBJ2-3; TRBD2 aligns across 7 bases. The length of the CDR3 is 15 residues. The germline V gene encodes CDR1 LNHNV and CDR2 YYDKDF (reference sequence). V shed 6 bases, J shed 2 bases, and the junction held 8 bases outside the gene matches. CDR3 bases: TGTGCCACCAGTTGGGAGGGCAGACTCACAGATACGCAGTATTTT. Protein product: CATSWEGRLTDTQYF.

The chain recombines TRBV5-4 with TRBJ2-7; D might be TRBD1 (5 bases). The CDR3 is made up of 13 amino acids. Per the germline V gene, CDR1 is SGHNT and CDR2 is YYREEE (reference sequence). V lost 4 bases to trimming and J lost 3 bases, with 11 bases between them. The CDR3 here is CASSLPDSYEQYF. Written as DNA, the CDR3 is TGTGCCAGCAGCCTGCCCGACAGCTACGAGCAGTACTTC. The full variable domain, in which reference TRBV5-4 and TRBJ2-7 provide the parts outside the CDR3, is ETGVTQSPTHLIKTRGQQVTLRCSSQSGHNTVSWYQQALGQGPQFIFQYYREEENGRGNFPPRFSGLQFPNYSSELNVNALELDDSALYLCASSLPDSYEQYFGPGTRLTVT.

The genes are TRBV19 and TRBJ2-7; 8 bases are shared with TRBD1. This CDR3 is 16 amino acids long. Looked up from germline, CDR1 is LNHDA and CDR2 is SQIVND (reference sequence). J lost 3 bases, V lost 4 bases, and 11 bases had no gene match. The CDR3 nucleotides read TGTGCCAGTAGTAATCGGCCGGGACAGGTAGACTACGAGCAGTACTTC. It specifies CASSNRPGQVDYEQYF. Supplemented by reference TRBV19 and TRBJ2-7, the full variable domain reads DGGITQSPKYLFRKEGQNVTLSCEQNLNHDAMYWYRQDPGQGLRLIYYSQIVNDFQKGDIAEGYSVSREKKESFPLTVTSAQKNPTAFYLCASSNRPGQVDYEQYFGPGTRLTVT.

J is TRBJ2-3 and V is TRBV9; D gene uncertain. V gave up 2 bases and J gave up 5 bases, with 9 bases separating them. There are 13 residues in the CDR3. The germline CDR1 and CDR2 sequences are SGDLS and YYNGEE. The CDR3 region has the DNA TGTGCCAGCAGCGTTACTGGCGGAGATACGCAGTATTTT. It codes for CASSVTGGDTQYF.